These 25 T cell receptor beta chains were all obtained from the same sample, sequenced in a study of vaccination effects on CD4 cells after COVID-19. Cultured cells yielded isolated CD4+ T cells after 10 to 11 days. Two doses of either BNT162b2 or mRNA-1273 were given to each participant. The antigens for these receptors are not known. Here immunoSEQ multiplex PCR was the method, and the copy in TCRdb shows in-frame clones only, minus some. The sample has about 73,000 clones, roughly four fifths seen once. This sample comprised CD4+ T cells from PBMCs cultured without peptide, obtained after COVID-19 vaccination. The source is a human donor who received a COVID-19 vaccine.

The V gene is TRBV6-2 or TRBV6-3, the J gene TRBJ1-5; possibly TRBD1 for D (6 bases). The CDR3 contains 16 residues. The V and J ends lost 2 bases and 2 bases respectively, with 13 bases between them. Per germline, CDR1 MNHEY and CDR2 SVGEGT. CDR3 amino acids: CASSYRGAFGNQPQHF. CDR3 bases: TGTGCCAGCAGTTACCGGGGGGCTTTCGGCAATCAGCCCCAGCATTTT.

The chain links TRBV4-3 to TRBJ1-6, with D perhaps matching TRBD1 (5 bases). Trimming cost V 5 bases and J 8 bases, with 16 bases left between them. The germline gives CDR1 LGHNA, CDR2 YSLEER. This CDR3 has 15 residues. The CDR3 nucleotides read TGCGCCAGCAGCGAGGGGTCCATTGGGTATTCACCCCTCCACTTT. This gives the protein CASSEGSIGYSPLHF.

This clone was found a few times. The rearrangement joins TRBV4-1 to TRBJ2-5, with D possibly matching TRBD1 (5 bases). The V and J ends lost 2 bases and 4 bases respectively, with 8 bases between them. This CDR3 contains 13 residues. Germline V gene sequence: CDR1 MGHRA, CDR2 YSYEKL. The CDR3 sequence is CASSQWGRETQYF. CDR3 in DNA: TGCGCCAGCAGCCAATGGGGCAGAGAGACCCAGTACTTC.

V and J are TRBV6-5 and TRBJ1-3, with D hard to call. The germline V gene has CDR1 MNHEY and CDR2 SVGAGI. The CDR3 totals 15 residues. V was pared by 6 bases and J by 0 bases, with 12 bases between. CDR3: CASSRSTLSGNTIYF. The CDR3 nucleotides read TGTGCCAGCAGCCGCTCTACCCTCTCTGGAAACACCATATATTTT.

The rearrangement links TRBV9 to TRBJ1-6, with D hard to call. V lost 0 bases to trimming and J lost 8 bases, with 9 bases between them. The length of the CDR3 is 14 residues. Germline lookup yields CDR1 SGDLS and CDR2 YYNGEE. CDR3 nucleotides: TGTGCCAGCAGCGTAGGGATTACAGATTCACCCCTCCACTTT. It translates to CASSVGITDSPLHF.

V is TRBV5-1 and J is TRBJ1-3; 7 nucleotides line up with TRBD1. The CDR3 consists of 14 residues. The V gene's germline CDR1 is SGHRS and CDR2 YFSETQ. J lost 1 base, V lost 2 bases, and 0 bases had no gene match. CDR3 sequence reads: CASSLQGSGNTIYF. The CDR3 coding sequence is TGCGCCAGCAGCTTACAGGGGTCTGGAAACACCATATATTTT.

J is TRBJ2-5 and V is TRBV11-2; 11 bases map to TRBD2. The CDR3 extends over 17 amino acids. The germline V gene has CDR1 SGHAT and CDR2 FQNNGV. V was clipped by 3 bases and J by 1 base; unmatched bases: 7. The CDR3 coding sequence is TGTGCCAGCAGCTTTAGCGGGGGGGCAGCGGGCCAAGAGACCCAGTACTTC. Protein product: CASSFSGGAAGQETQYF. The variable domain in full, with the rest retrieved from reference TRBV11-2 and TRBJ2-5, is EAGVAQSPRYKIIEKRQSVAFWCNPISGHATLYWYQQILGQGPKLLIQFQNNGVVDDSQLPKDRFSAERLKGVDSTLKIQPAKLEDSAVYLCASSFSGGAAGQETQYFGPGTRLLVL.

The V call is TRBV18, the J call TRBJ2-1; tentatively, D is TRBD1 (6 bases). CDR3 length: 16 amino acids. Germline lookup yields CDR1 KGHSH and CDR2 LQKENI. V lost 1 base and J lost 5, with 15 bases in between. CDR3 in DNA: TGTGCCAGCTCACCACTCCGGCCAGGGGCCGACAATGAGCAGTTCTTC. Amino acids: CASSPLRPGADNEQFF.

The V call is TRBV10-3, the J call TRBJ2-3, with D unresolved. Trimming left V 3 bases short and J 0 bases short, with 10 bases between. This CDR3 region has 15 residues. CDR1 is ENHRY, CDR2 SYGVKD, per germline. The CDR3 is CAISELSPSTDTQYF. The DNA of the CDR3 is TGTGCCATCAGTGAATTGAGCCCTAGCACAGATACGCAGTATTTT.

The V gene is TRBV4-1, the J gene TRBJ2-5; D possibly corresponds to TRBD2 (6 bases). CDR1 and CDR2 (germline): MGHRA, YSYEKL. Trimming pared 4 bases from V and 4 bases from J, leaving 16 bases between. This CDR3 has 15 residues. CDR3 DNA: TGCGCCAGCAGCCCCAGAGGGGAGGCGCGAGAGACCCAGTACTTC. Translating it yields CASSPRGEARETQYF.

The chain employs TRBV19 and TRBJ2-5; D possibly corresponds to TRBD1 (6 bases). CDR1 and CDR2 from the germline V gene are LNHDA and SQIVND (reference sequence). V lost 3 bases to trimming and J lost 4 bases, with 12 bases between them. The CDR3 is 14 residues long. Here the CDR3 reads CASSITGSSETQYF. CDR3 in DNA: TGTGCCAGTAGTATCACAGGGAGTTCAGAGACCCAGTACTTC.

The gene calls are TRBV4-1 and TRBJ1-5; D possibly corresponds to TRBD1 (5 bases). The CDR3 is 16 amino acids. Germline V lookup: CDR1 MGHRA, CDR2 YSYEKL. V was pared by 1 base and J by 6 bases, with 16 bases between. The CDR3 nucleotides are TGCGCCAGCAGCCAAGCCTACGCGGGGGGTGGTCAGCCCCAGCATTTT. This encodes CASSQAYAGGGQPQHF.

This chain connects TRBV5-6 to TRBJ1-5; D is uncertain. Germline V gives CDR1 SGHDT, CDR2 YYEEEE. The CDR3 runs to 14 residues. Trimming removed 1 base at V and 7 bases at J, with 12 bases between. The CDR3 DNA follows: TGTGCCAGCAGCTTGTTCGGTTCTGGGCAGCCCCAGCATTTT. Amino acid sequence: CASSLFGSGQPQHF.

The rearrangement uses TRBV18 and TRBJ1-3; TRBD1 aligns across 7 bases. This CDR3 has 18 amino acids. V was pared by 3 bases and J by 0 bases, with 11 bases of the junction left unmatched. The germline gives CDR1 KGHSH, CDR2 LQKENI. As DNA, the CDR3 is TGTGCCAGCTCACCCCAACCGGGACAGAAGCTCTCTGGAAACACCATATATTTT. Encoded protein: CASSPQPGQKLSGNTIYF.

This chain connects TRBV5-5 to TRBJ1-2; TRBD1 might be the D (5 bases). Looked up from germline, CDR1 is SGHKS and CDR2 is YYEKEE (reference sequence). V was pared by 5 bases and J by 7 bases, with 18 bases between. The CDR3 consists of 14 residues. CDR3 sequence: CASSLPGTTGGYTF. CDR3 coding DNA: TGTGCCAGCAGTTTACCCGGGACGACGGGTGGCTACACCTTC.

The chain links TRBV24-1 to TRBJ2-3; a possible D gene is TRBD2 (7 bases). Trimming cost V 8 bases and J 2 bases, with 13 bases left between them. Germline CDR1 is KGHDR and CDR2 is SFDVKD. This CDR3 is 14 amino acids long. The CDR3 reads CATTAAGATDTQYF. For the CDR3, the DNA is TGTGCCACCACCGCGGCGGGGGCCACAGATACGCAGTATTTT.

This clone was detected only once. V gene TRBV3-1 (or the pseudogene TRBV3-2) combines with J gene TRBJ2-5; D not resolved. The germline V gene has CDR1 LGHDT and CDR2 YNNKEL (reference sequence). The CDR3 runs to 14 residues. Deletions cut 4 bases from V and 2 bases from J, with 11 bases between. CDR3 sequence reads: CASSPSIAQETQYF. The CDR3 bases are TGTGCCAGCAGCCCGAGTATCGCACAAGAGACCCAGTACTTC.

In DNA, the CDR3 is TGTGCCAGCAGCAGCCGGCCACAGGGGGTCGGCGCCGGGGAGCTGTTTTTT. It encodes CASSSRPQGVGAGELFF. V and J are TRBV5-8 and TRBJ2-2; 8 bases line up with TRBD1. Germline CDR1 reads SGHTS; CDR2 reads YDEGEE. The CDR3 totals 17 residues. V was pared by 4 bases and J by 6 bases, with 14 bases of the junction left unmatched.

This chain's CDR3 is CASSDREGNYGYTF. The CDR3 coding sequence is TGTGCCAGCAGTGACAGGGAGGGCAACTATGGCTACACCTTC. The chain couples TRBV2 to TRBJ1-2; perhaps TRBD1 as D (5 bases). The CDR3 is 14 amino acids. Germline CDR1 is SNHLY and CDR2 is FYNNEI. Trimming stripped 3 bases from V and 2 bases from J, with 10 bases between.

The CDR3 DNA sequence: TGTGCCAGCAGCGTCCGGGACAGGGGTTTTGCCGGGGAGCTGTTTTTT. It translates to CASSVRDRGFAGELFF. The gene calls are TRBV28 and TRBJ2-2; 10 nucleotides agree with TRBD1. CDR1 is MDHEN, CDR2 SYDVKM, per germline. V was clipped by 6 bases and J by 6 bases; unmatched bases: 10. CDR3 size: 16 residues.

The chain links TRBV5-4 to TRBJ1-2; D is uncertain. Trimming removed 4 bases at V and 2 bases at J, with 12 bases between. The V gene's germline CDR1 is SGHNT and CDR2 YYREEE (reference sequence). There are 14 residues in the CDR3. CDR3 protein: CASSAKDGNYGYTF. The CDR3 DNA sequence: TGTGCCAGCAGCGCCAAGGACGGGAACTATGGCTACACCTTC.

V gene TRBV5-1 combines with J gene TRBJ2-6; 8 bases line up with TRBD1. J gave up 2 bases and V 4 bases, and 11 bases lay outside the gene matches. This CDR3 has 18 amino acids. CDR1 and CDR2 from the germline V gene are SGHRS and YFSETQ. This CDR3 is CASSADRGSFPGANVLTF. The CDR3, as DNA: TGCGCCAGCAGCGCCGACAGGGGATCTTTTCCTGGGGCCAACGTCCTGACTTTC. Based on the CDR3 plus reference TRBV5-1 and TRBJ2-6, the full variable domain is KAGVTQTPRYLIKTRGQQVTLSCSPISGHRSVSWYQQTPGQGLQFLFEYFSETQRNKGNFPGRFSGRQFSNSRSEMNVSTLELGDSALYLCASSADRGSFPGANVLTFGAGSRLTVL.

The genes are TRBV5-1 and TRBJ2-3; 7 nucleotides match TRBD1. With V trimmed by 1 base and J by 0 bases, 11 bases remained unmatched. In germline, CDR1 is SGHRS, CDR2 YFSETQ. The CDR3 loop spans 18 amino acids. The CDR3 DNA sequence: TGCGCCAGCAGCTTGAAGAGGGGGCTCGGTGGAAGCACAGATACGCAGTATTTT. It yields the protein CASSLKRGLGGSTDTQYF. Drawing the rest from reference TRBV5-1 and TRBJ2-3, the complete variable domain is KAGVTQTPRYLIKTRGQQVTLSCSPISGHRSVSWYQQTPGQGLQFLFEYFSETQRNKGNFPGRFSGRQFSNSRSEMNVSTLELGDSALYLCASSLKRGLGGSTDTQYFGPGTRLTVL.

The chain couples TRBV10-2 to TRBJ1-5, with TRBD1 as a possible D gene (5 bases). CDR1 is WSHSY and CDR2 is SAAADI in the germline V gene. The V end lost 3 bases, the J end lost 4 bases, and 10 bases lay between the germline ends. This CDR3 contains 14 residues. The CDR3 is CASSDRATNQPQHF. The CDR3 DNA sequence: TGCGCCAGCAGTGACAGGGCTACGAATCAGCCCCAGCATTTT.

This rearrangement joins TRBV1 to TRBJ2-7; the DNA was not used to check the table's D call, TRBD1. TRBV1 is labeled a pseudogene. The CDR3 loop spans 13 amino acids. The CDR3 protein is CTSSPRQNYEQYV. CDR3 coding DNA: TGCACCAGCAGCCCAAGACAGAACTACGAGCAGTACGTC.